The TCR beta chain under discussion was sequenced for a study of T cell clonotyping in hematopoietic cell transplantation. Study background: Recipients' pretransplant samples followed cytoreduction. Regarding the study as a whole: No sorting was done, leaving CD4 and CD8 contributions mixed. Recipient TCR diversity dropped after transplant; expanded clonotypes rose from day 30 to 180.

Here immunoSEQ multiplex PCR was the method, and the copy in TCRdb shows in-frame clones only, minus some. Of tens of thousands of clones in the sample, around 84% were seen once. Sample time point: recipient sample about 28 days before transplant, after cytoreduction. Samples: about 28 days before transplant, then days 30, 100 and 180 after. The germline CDR1 and CDR2 sequences are KGHSH and LQKENI. With 2 bases removed from V and 14 bases from J, the gap between germline ends came to 16 bases. This CDR3 is 13 amino acids long. This clone was seen only a few times. Its target is unknown. This receptor was obtained from a man aged 60 to 69 with biphenotypic leukemia. Some clones in this sample may be carry-over from other donors' samples. The chain joins TRBV18 to TRBJ2-1; no clear D gene. Source: peripheral blood mononuclear cells, taken before stem cell transplant. DNA of the CDR3: TGTGCCAGCTCACCAACAGACCCGGGTAAAAAGTTCTTC. Amino acid sequence: CASSPTDPGKKFF.